The rows below give T cell receptor beta chains drawn from one sample of a study of spatial heterogeneity in lung cancer. TCRdb processed the 5' RACE reads anew with MiXCR; each CDR3 protein has one entry. The sample lists some 54,000 distinct CDR3 sequences; 6% to 8.5% were seen once. The source material was PBMCs, sampled at follow-up. The source of these receptors is a female donor with early-stage non-small cell lung cancer. CDR3s include the opening cysteine and the closing phenylalanine or tryptophan. D genes are given only for firm matches. Expanded clones are given a class, and other clones once, few, many or no size at all.

v_call	d_call	j_call	clone_size	cdr3_aa	cdr3_nt
TRBV2	NA	TRBJ2-3	NA	CASSRDYTDTQYF	TGTGCCAGCAGCCGAGACTACACAGATACGCAGTATTTT
TRBV2	NA	TRBJ1-1	few	CASTRHILGVNTEAFF	TGTGCCAGCACACGGCATATACTTGGGGTGAACACTGAAGCTTTCTTT
TRBV24-1	NA	TRBJ2-2	NA	CATSDLSGLRGHTGELFF	TGTGCCACCAGTGATTTGTCAGGGCTTCGAGGTCACACCGGGGAGCTGTTTTTT
TRBV7-2	NA	TRBJ2-4	many	CASSLGNGRAKNIQYF	TGTGCCAGCAGCTTAGGGAATGGAAGAGCCAAAAACATTCAGTACTTC
TRBV11-2	NA	TRBJ2-5	many	CASSLTGFQETQYF	TGTGCCAGCAGTTTAACAGGGTTCCAAGAGACCCAGTACTTC
TRBV11-2	TRBD1	TRBJ2-2	few	CASQRTGVVTGELFF	TGTGCCAGCCAACGAACAGGGGTGGTTACCGGGGAGCTGTTTTTT
TRBV12-3/TRBV12-4	NA	TRBJ1-2	many	CASSLNRAFSGYTF	TGTGCCAGCAGTTTAAACAGGGCTTTCAGTGGCTACACCTTC
TRBV7-2	NA	TRBJ1-5	many	CASSLAPRGPQHF	TGTGCCAGCAGCTTAGCTCCCAGGGGACCCCAGCATTTT
TRBV7-3	NA	TRBJ1-1	many	CASSPSSSQNTEAFF	TGTGCCAGCAGCCCCTCCTCGTCACAGAACACTGAAGCTTTCTTT
TRBV29-1	TRBD1	TRBJ2-2	few	CSAPGQGDTGELFF	TGCAGCGCGCCCGGACAGGGAGACACCGGGGAGCTGTTTTTT
TRBV7-2	NA	TRBJ2-7	many	CASSFNSPYEQYF	TGTGCCAGCAGCTTTAACAGCCCCTACGAGCAGTACTTC
TRBV5-1	NA	TRBJ2-7	NA	CASSLAIVTTDEQYF	TGCGCCAGCAGCTTGGCGATAGTGACGACAGACGAGCAGTACTTC
TRBV29-1	TRBD1	TRBJ2-7	many	CSVGTGSPYEQYF	TGCAGCGTAGGGACAGGATCCCCCTACGAGCAGTACTTC
TRBV5-1	NA	TRBJ2-2	many	CASSLPGGPTGELFF	TGCGCCAGCAGCTTGCCCGGCGGGCCCACCGGGGAGCTGTTTTTT
TRBV5-1	NA	TRBJ2-3	many	CASRERVVDTQYF	TGCGCCAGCAGAGAGCGGGTTGTCGATACGCAGTATTTT
TRBV28	NA	TRBJ1-3	many	CASSSHYGVSGNTIYF	TGTGCCAGCAGTTCCCATTACGGGGTCTCTGGAAACACCATATATTTT
TRBV15	NA	TRBJ1-5	NA	CATSRGGLGQPQHF	TGTGCCACCAGCAGAGGGGGGTTAGGTCAGCCCCAGCATTTT
TRBV6-6	NA	TRBJ2-5	NA	CASSYESDAQYF	TGTGCCAGCAGTTATGAAAGCGACGCCCAGTACTTC
TRBV20-1	TRBD1	TRBJ2-1	few	CSARAWGDRGPNEQFF	TGCAGTGCTAGAGCTTGGGGGGACAGGGGGCCCAATGAGCAGTTCTTC
TRBV4-1	NA	TRBJ2-3	many	CASSQDRSTDTQYF	TGCGCCAGCAGCCAAGATCGATCCACAGATACGCAGTATTTT
TRBV6-5	TRBD1	TRBJ2-2	NA	CASSRLDRGRVRNTGELFF	TGTGCCAGCAGCCGCCTAGACAGGGGGCGGGTTCGTAACACCGGGGAGCTGTTTTTT
TRBV12-3/TRBV12-4	NA	TRBJ1-1	many	CASSRGLNTEAFF	TGTGCCAGCAGTCGGGGCCTCAACACTGAAGCTTTCTTT
TRBV3-1	NA	TRBJ2-7	many	CASSQVPSSYEQYF	TGTGCCAGCAGCCAAGTACCCAGCTCCTACGAGCAGTACTTC
TRBV20-1	NA	TRBJ1-1	few	CSARSTRGNTEAFF	TGCAGTGCTAGGTCAACCCGGGGGAACACTGAAGCTTTCTTT
TRBV27	TRBD1	TRBJ1-6	many	CASSPTGERYSPLHF	TGTGCCAGCAGTCCTACAGGGGAAAGATATTCACCCCTCCACTTT
TRBV6-2/TRBV6-3	NA	TRBJ2-1	NA	CASTGGPSYNEQFF	TGTGCCAGCACGGGGGGCCCTTCCTACAATGAGCAGTTCTTC
TRBV3-1	NA	TRBJ2-5	NA	CASSQARGQETQYF	TGTGCCAGCAGCCAAGCGCGGGGACAAGAGACCCAGTACTTC
TRBV5-1	TRBD1	TRBJ1-1	NA	CASSQMTGMVDTEAFF	TGCGCCAGCAGCCAGATGACAGGGATGGTGGACACTGAAGCTTTCTTT
TRBV10-3	NA	TRBJ1-1	many	CAIREHEAFF	TGTGCCATCCGGGAGCATGAAGCTTTCTTT
TRBV28	NA	TRBJ2-2	many	CASSKFLGIGPGELFF	TGTGCCAGCAGCAAATTTCTAGGGATTGGGCCCGGGGAGCTGTTTTTT
TRBV6-1	NA	TRBJ1-1	NA	CASSEKGPEAFF	TGTGCCAGCAGTGAAAAGGGCCCTGAAGCTTTCTTT
TRBV28	NA	TRBJ1-2	NA	CATSDSPVYGYTF	TGTGCCACCTCTGATAGCCCCGTCTATGGCTACACCTTC
TRBV15	NA	TRBJ2-4	many	CATSAPEAKNIQYF	TGTGCCACCAGCGCCCCGGAGGCCAAAAACATTCAGTACTTC
TRBV20-1	TRBD1	TRBJ2-7	NA	CSASVRQGASYEQYF	TGCAGTGCTAGCGTCAGACAGGGGGCAAGCTACGAGCAGTACTTC
TRBV5-6	TRBD1	TRBJ2-1	many	CASSFQGTGVGEQFF	TGTGCCAGCAGCTTTCAGGGGACAGGGGTCGGTGAGCAGTTCTTC
TRBV28	NA	TRBJ2-5	many	CASSFGTGETQYF	TGTGCCAGCAGTTTTGGCACTGGAGAGACCCAGTACTTC
TRBV28	NA	TRBJ1-4	many	CASSYAETLRDEKLFF	TGTGCCAGCAGTTACGCCGAAACTCTAAGGGATGAAAAACTGTTTTTT
TRBV5-1	NA	TRBJ2-5	many	CASSLGAVQETQYF	TGCGCCAGCAGCTTGGGGGCAGTCCAAGAGACCCAGTACTTC
TRBV18	TRBD1	TRBJ1-6	many	CASSSGTEISSYNSPLHF	TGTGCCAGCTCGTCCGGGACAGAGATAAGCTCCTATAATTCACCCCTCCACTTT
TRBV28	NA	TRBJ2-7	few	CASRPPGHPEQYF	TGTGCCAGCAGACCCCCGGGACACCCCGAGCAGTACTTC
TRBV6-1	NA	TRBJ2-3	NA	CASSEYSRVEYTDTQYF	TGTGCCAGCAGTGAATACTCTAGGGTGGAATACACAGATACGCAGTATTTT
TRBV7-2	TRBD1	TRBJ2-5	many	CASSLQHGQAGTQYF	TGTGCCAGCAGCTTACAGCACGGACAGGCCGGGACCCAGTACTTC
TRBV5-1	NA	TRBJ2-1	many	CASRLGPAYNEQFF	TGCGCCAGCAGGTTGGGGCCGGCGTACAATGAGCAGTTCTTC
TRBV19	NA	TRBJ2-5	many	CASSEANQETQYF	TGTGCCAGTAGCGAAGCCAACCAAGAGACCCAGTACTTC
TRBV20-1	NA	TRBJ1-1	many	CSARDWASNTEAFF	TGCAGTGCTAGAGATTGGGCATCGAACACTGAAGCTTTCTTT
TRBV20-1	TRBD2	TRBJ2-3	many	CSARDPSGGAVSDTQYF	TGCAGTGCTAGAGATCCTAGCGGGGGGGCCGTCTCAGATACGCAGTATTTT
TRBV18	NA	TRBJ1-1	many	CASSLGTTEAFF	TGTGCCAGCTCACTAGGAACCACTGAAGCTTTCTTT
TRBV27	TRBD2	TRBJ2-5	NA	CASSLFGPAGVPKTQYF	TGTGCCAGCAGTTTATTCGGCCCAGCGGGAGTGCCGAAGACCCAGTACTTC
TRBV5-1	NA	TRBJ2-2	few	CASSLFRNTGELFF	TGCGCCAGCAGCTTGTTTCGGAACACCGGGGAGCTGTTTTTT
TRBV13	NA	TRBJ2-4	NA	CASGSGGAAKNIQYF	TGTGCCAGCGGATCGGGGGGCGCAGCCAAAAACATTCAGTACTTC
TRBV4-1	TRBD2	TRBJ2-5	few	CASSQDLAGGQETQYF	TGCGCCAGCAGCCAAGATCTGGCGGGGGGGCAAGAGACCCAGTACTTC
TRBV2	NA	TRBJ1-3	few	CASSPDTSSGNTIYF	TGTGCCAGCAGTCCGGACACGAGCTCTGGAAACACCATATATTTT
TRBV25-1	NA	TRBJ2-6	many	CASSDYSLEANVLTF	TGTGCCAGCAGTGACTACTCCCTAGAGGCCAACGTCCTGACTTTC
TRBV11-2	TRBD1	TRBJ1-5	many	CASSPGQGGVQPQHF	TGTGCCAGCAGCCCCGGACAGGGGGGCGTTCAGCCCCAGCATTTT
TRBV29-1	TRBD1	TRBJ1-1	few	CSVYRGTEAFF	TGCAGCGTATACAGGGGGACTGAAGCTTTCTTT
TRBV5-4	NA	TRBJ2-7	few	CASSGGLNYEQYF	TGTGCCAGCAGTGGTGGGTTGAACTACGAGCAGTACTTC
TRBV6-2/TRBV6-3	TRBD2	TRBJ2-5	few	CASSYSTSGGQETQYF	TGTGCCAGCAGTTACTCGACTAGCGGGGGACAAGAGACCCAGTACTTC
TRBV6-6	NA	TRBJ2-1	few	CASSRGGSYNEQFF	TGTGCCAGCAGTAGAGGGGGATCCTACAATGAGCAGTTCTTC
TRBV4-1	NA	TRBJ2-1	few	CASSQGNEQFF	TGCGCCAGCAGCCAAGGTAATGAGCAGTTCTTC